This TCR beta chain was captured in a study of OX40 agonist ivuxolimab in advanced cancers. Study-wide context: Every patient in dose escalation had hepatocellular carcinoma, melanoma, renal cell or head and neck cancer.

This CDR3 is 15 amino acids long. Germline V CDR1 and CDR2: MNHNS, SASEGT. Trimming stripped 6 bases from V and 0 bases from J, with 12 bases between. This clone was recorded a few times. Its specificity is not known. Overall study results and limits: Clonal expansion by week 6 occurred in CD4+ and CD8+ blood T cells (at 0.1 to 3.0 mg/kg).

Data came from immunoSEQ multiplex PCR; TCRdb stores just in-frame clones and leaves some out. This sample has roughly 73,000 clones, with 80% to 90% found just once. The chain is built from TRBV6-1 and TRBJ1-5; the D gene is possibly TRBD1 (6 bases). This clonotype was obtained from an adult with an advanced solid tumor such as melanoma, head and neck, liver or kidney cancer. The source was CD4+ or CD8+ T cells sorted from blood, collected in a trial of the OX40 agonist ivuxolimab. In DNA, the CDR3 is TGTGCCAGCAGAGCACAGGGCTATAGCAATCAGCCCCAGCATTTT. It translates to CASRAQGYSNQPQHF.